Listed below are T cell receptor beta chains from one sample, sequenced in a study of T cell responses to AZD1222 COVID-19 vaccine. Generated by immunoSEQ multiplex PCR, the TCRdb table keeps only in-frame clones and is missing some. The repertoire holds around 88,000 clones, with about nine tenths as singletons. The specimen comprised peripheral blood, sampled on day 0 of MenACWY control vaccination. The receptors were gathered from an adult in good health. The CDR3 runs from the conserved cysteine through the conserved F or W. A D gene is named only where the DNA matches it firmly. Clone size is given for some rows only: seen once, a few or many times, or a class if the clone is expanded.

. TRBJ1-6 . TRBV15 TGTGCCACCAGCAGAGAAGCGGTCGGTTTACCCCTCCACTTT CATSREAVGLPLHF
TRBD1 TRBJ2-7 . TRBV6-5 TGTGCCTGCACAGGGGATTCCTACGAGCAGTACTTC CACTGDSYEQYF
. TRBJ2-7 . TRBV12-3/TRBV12-4 TGTGCCAGCAGCGGACGGTACGAGCAGTACTTC CASSGRYEQYF
. TRBJ1-1 . TRBV25-1 TGTGCCAGCAGTGAATATCGAGCCGGAGCTTTCTTT CASSEYRAGAFF
. TRBJ1-2 . TRBV15 TGTGCCACCAGCAGAGATTGGCGGGGTAATGGCTACACCTTC CATSRDWRGNGYTF
. TRBJ1-1 . TRBV11-2 TGTGCCAGCAGCTTAGATAAGGGGTCAGGGTCCGTGAACACTGAAGCTTTCTTT CASSLDKGSGSVNTEAFF
TRBD1 TRBJ1-4 . TRBV6-2/TRBV6-3 TGTGCCAGCAGTTACTCCGGGACAGGGGCCGAAAAACTGTTTTTT CASSYSGTGAEKLFF
TRBD1 TRBJ1-1 . TRBV5-5 TGTGCCAGCAGAGCGGGACAGGGAGTTCTCATGAACACTGAAGCTTTCTTT CASRAGQGVLMNTEAFF
. TRBJ2-5 . TRBV19 TGTGCCAGTAGTATGAGGCAGCAAGAGACCCAGTACTTC CASSMRQQETQYF
. TRBJ2-1 once TRBV11-3 TGTGCCAGCAGCTTAGGCGGGCGGCTTTTAGAGAATGAGCAGTTCTTC CASSLGGRLLENEQFF
. TRBJ2-1 . TRBV6-1 TGTGCCTGCAGTGATCTATGGGCCGACTCGAAGTTCTTC CACSDLWADSKFF
. TRBJ1-1 . TRBV11-3 TGTGCCAGCAGCTTAGATACGGGGAACACTGAAGCTTTCTTT CASSLDTGNTEAFF
. TRBJ1-1 once TRBV10-1 TGCGCCAGCACCAATTCCCGGGGCGTCCCGGGGCCGTCTGACACTGAAGCTTTCTTT CASTNSRGVPGPSDTEAFF
. TRBJ2-3 . TRBV15 TGTGCCACCAGCAGTTTGAGACTCCGCACAGATACGCAGTATTTT CATSSLRLRTDTQYF
. TRBJ1-4 . TRBV10-3 TGTGCCATCAGTGCGGCGGGGTCAACTAATGAAAAACTGTTTTTT CAISAAGSTNEKLFF
TRBD2 TRBJ2-3 . TRBV18 TGTGCCAGCTCACCATCCCGGGGAGCGGGGTTTGGCACAGATACGCAGTATTTT CASSPSRGAGFGTDTQYF
TRBD2 TRBJ2-1 . TRBV7-2 TGTGCCAGCAGCTTAGGACGGGGACTAGCAGATGAGCAGTTCTTC CASSLGRGLADEQFF
. TRBJ1-1 . TRBV19 TGTGCCAGTAGTCGGGCGCACCTGGGAACCCGACTAGAAGCTTTCTTT CASSRAHLGTRLEAFF
. TRBJ1-1 . TRBV20-1 TGCAGTGCTAGTCGCGGGATAGAGACTGAAGCTTTCTTT CSASRGIETEAFF
TRBD1 TRBJ1-3 . TRBV5-1 TGCGCCAGCAGCCTACCGCCCGGGACAGGGGGGAGCTCTGGAAACACCATATATTTT CASSLPPGTGGSSGNTIYF
TRBD2 TRBJ2-1 few TRBV27 TGTGCCAGCAGTCCAGTAGCGGGGGCCGATGAGCAGTTCTTC CASSPVAGADEQFF
. TRBJ2-2 . TRBV7-2 TGTGCCAGCAGCTTACGGGATGCCGGGGAGCTGTTTTTT CASSLRDAGELFF